Each of the 9 T cell receptor beta chains below was sequenced from the same sample in a study of CD8 T cells in ankylosing spondylitis. Findings of the study overall: A TCR beta motif made of fewer than ten highly homologous variants seemed typical of ankylosing spondylitis blood.

Their antigens remain unidentified. TCRdb passed the 5' RACE reads through MiXCR, listing each CDR3 protein once. The sample holds some 840,000 distinct CDR3 sequences; approximately 12% are singletons and the top ten take 0.51%. Sequenced input: blood, either unsorted or a sorted T cell fraction (not recorded which). The receptors originated from a male donor with ankylosing spondylitis.

This chain connects TRBV20-1 to TRBJ2-3; the match to TRBD1 covers 8 bases. Germline V gene data show CDR1 as DFQATT and CDR2 as SNEGSKA (reference sequence). The length of the CDR3 is 16 residues. V gave up 0 bases and J gave up 1 base; unmatched junction bases: 6. CDR3 DNA: TGCAGTGCTAGAGATCCAGGGGGACAGGGCACAGATACGCAGTATTTT. Protein sequence: CSARDPGGQGTDTQYF.

This clonotype was observed many times. This rearrangement joins TRBV5-6 to TRBJ1-1; 10 bases align to TRBD1. Germline CDR1 reads SGHDT; CDR2 reads YYEEEE. V was clipped by 6 bases and J by 3 bases; unmatched bases: 8. The CDR3 is made up of 15 amino acids. In DNA, the CDR3 is TGTGCCAGCATCAACTGGGGGACAGGGGACACTGAAGCTTTCTTT. It translates to CASINWGTGDTEAFF.

The rearrangement uses TRBV6-1 and TRBJ2-7; 12 bases agree with TRBD2. The CDR3 loop spans 16 amino acids. The junction had 13 bases not matched to a gene; V was cut back by 6 bases and J by 7 bases. CDR1 and CDR2 from the germline V gene are MNHNS and SASEGT. The CDR3 nucleotides read TGTGCCAGCAGGAACTCCGGGACTAGCGGGTTTTGGGAGCAGTACTTC. It specifies CASRNSGTSGFWEQYF.

This chain links TRBV20-1 with TRBJ1-5; D ambiguous. Trimming shortened V by 0 bases and J by 3 bases, and 9 bases separated the two germline ends. CDR3 size: 14 residues. Germline V gives CDR1 DFQATT, CDR2 SNEGSKA (reference sequence). Written as DNA, the CDR3 is TGCAGTGCTAGAGATAACACAGACAATCAGCCCCAGCATTTT. Its protein is CSARDNTDNQPQHF.

The chain uses TRBV5-1 and TRBJ2-1, with D tentatively TRBD1 (6 bases). This CDR3 has 15 amino acids. Trimming took 4 bases from V and 5 from J, leaving 16 bases between them. The germline V gene encodes CDR1 SGHRS and CDR2 YFSETQ. CDR3 DNA: TGCGCCAGCAGCAGACGGGACACAGGCCACAATGAGCAGTTCTTC. Its translation is CASSRRDTGHNEQFF.

The V gene is TRBV7-8, the J gene TRBJ2-2, with 7 nucleotides matching TRBD2. Germline lookup yields CDR1 SGHVS and CDR2 FQNEAQ. The CDR3 runs 16 residues. V lost 5 bases, J lost 2 bases, and 8 bases stayed unmatched. CDR3 sequence (DNA): TGTGCCAGCAGCCTGCTAGCGGCGCTTAACACCGGGGAGCTGTTTTTT. As protein: CASSLLAALNTGELFF.

The table lists this clonotype with a few counts. The V call is TRBV20-1, the J call TRBJ2-3; 11 nucleotides match TRBD1. Trimming took 4 bases from V and 6 from J; bases not matched to a gene: 6. The CDR3 spans 14 residues. Germline CDR1 is DFQATT and CDR2 is SNEGSKA (reference sequence). The CDR3 reads CSAKGQGGSDTQYF. The CDR3 DNA reads as TGCAGTGCTAAGGGACAGGGGGGGTCGGATACGCAGTATTTT.

This clonotype occurred a few times. The rearrangement links TRBV5-1 to TRBJ2-7, with 9 bases matching TRBD1. V lost 4 bases and J lost 3; bases outside the gene matches: 8. The CDR3 runs 15 residues. Germline CDR1 SGHRS, CDR2 YFSETQ. The CDR3 loop is CASSRGTGKDYEQYF. CDR3 nucleotide sequence: TGCGCCAGCAGCCGGGGGACAGGGAAGGACTACGAGCAGTACTTC.

With respect to this clonotype: Mismatch with germline at one junction end may stem from a read error. The CDR3 DNA follows: TGCGCCAGAAGCTTGAGCCCGTCCGACAATGAGCAGTTCTTC. Translation gives CARSLSPSDNEQFF. This rearrangement joins TRBV5-1 to TRBJ2-1; D is ambiguous. The germline gives CDR1 SGHRS, CDR2 YFSETQ. The CDR3 sequence is 14 residues long.